What follows describes a single TCR beta chain. The antigen is not known. These data are taken from a study of shared clonotypes between healthy human individuals. Assay used: immunoSEQ multiplex PCR; TCRdb lists only in-frame clones, some missing. The data contain about 2.2 million clones, around 93% of them singletons. Naive CD8 isolation took CD45RO-negative cells positively selected for CCR7 and excluded terminally differentiated effector memory CD45RA+ cells. The study, taken as a whole, reports: Naive subsets generally exceeded memory subsets in estimated richness. In this cohort, only blood was sampled, and tissue repertoires likely differ. It was anticipated that sequencing depth would influence how many clonotypes donors shared.

V was cut by 6 bases and J by 5 bases, with 19 bases left in between. This CDR3 contains 15 residues. Germline-derived CDR1 and CDR2 are MNHNS and SASEGT. The V gene is TRBV6-1, the J gene TRBJ1-2, with D tentatively TRBD1 (5 bases). The clonotype originates from a young man in good health. Some clones in this sample may be carry-over from other donors' samples. The specimen sequenced was naive CD8+ T cells from PBMCs. CDR3 protein: CASSHPGSLGYGYTF. The CDR3 DNA reads as TGTGCCAGCAGCCACCCAGGGAGCCTTGGGTATGGCTACACCTTC.